This T cell receptor (beta chain) was sequenced for a study of T cell responses to AZD1222 COVID-19 vaccine. Regarding this clone: Its antigen remains unidentified.

The V end lost 7 bases, the J end lost 5 bases, and 20 bases lay between the germline ends. CDR1 and CDR2 from the germline V gene are SNHLY and FYNNEI. The CDR3 covers 15 residues. Findings and caveats of the study: Spike was spanned by vaccine-associated CD4 TCRs, with dominance at 160-218 and 743-854. Most donors were white British and more were female, and clonal diversity was possibly underestimated. Breadth and depth of Spike-specific TCRs rose after two AZD1222 doses.

The assay was immunoSEQ multiplex PCR, and TCRdb's table has in-frame clones only and misses some. The sample shows over 70,000 clones, 85% of them seen only once. The rearrangement joins TRBV2 to TRBJ1-2, with a weak D call TRBD1 (6 bases). Sequences were derived from peripheral blood, sampled on day 0 of AZD1222 vaccination. This TCR was recovered from an adult in good health. CDR3 protein: CASKLDSPSPYGYTF. CDR3 sequence (DNA): TGTGCCAGCAAACTGGACAGTCCGTCCCCTTATGGCTACACCTTC.